This T cell receptor (beta chain) was captured in a study of blood T cells in healthy people across ages. Study-wide points: A greater number of naive CD4+ cells and higher diversity distinguished long-lived donors from aged donors.

Every donor contributed roughly 11 milliliters of peripheral blood by blood draw. The V gene end was trimmed by 5 bases and the J gene end by 4 bases; junction bases not matched to a gene: 8. The CDR3 is 15 amino acids. Germline V gives CDR1 SGHTA, CDR2 FQGTGA. As to this clonotype: Its antigen is unidentified.

Primed by a sample-barcoded 5' primer and a J-beta primer mix, a second PCR proceeded for roughly 7 to 12 cycles. All samples gave at least 2.5 million CDR3-containing paired-end reads. TCRdb re-analysed the 5' RACE reads in MiXCR, keeping a single row per CDR3 protein. The sample comprises fewer than 900,000 distinct CDR3 sequences, roughly 44% of which are singletons, and about 20% rests with the top ten. V gene TRBV7-3 combines with J gene TRBJ2-3; 8 bases agree with TRBD2. The sample comprised blood. The sequence was obtained from a woman between 55 and 75 years old in good health. The CDR3: CASSPLGTRPDTQYF. The DNA for the CDR3 is TGTGCCAGCAGCCCACTCGGGACTAGACCAGATACGCAGTATTTT.